Below are 30 T cell receptor beta chains sequenced from a single sample in a study of CD8 T cells in Susac syndrome. Random hexamers were used to reverse transcribe an amount of roughly 0.5 to 1 ug RNA. A single record per CDR3 protein comes from TCRdb applying MiXCR to the immunoSEQ multiplex PCR reads. The table lists over 150,000 distinct CDR3 sequences, approximately 93% of them singletons. Material for sequencing was CD4+ T cells from PBMCs. The receptors originated from a human donor with multiple sclerosis.

As regards this clonotype: At one boundary the junction diverges from the germline segment, which might be a read error. The genes are TRBV30 and TRBJ1-1; 7 nucleotides line up with TRBD1. This CDR3 is 12 amino acids long. In germline, CDR1 is GTSNPN, CDR2 SVGIG (reference sequence). The CDR3 sequence: CAWSPGTVGDGF. The CDR3, as DNA: TGTGCCTGGAGTCCTGGGACAGTGGGTGATGGCTTT.

This chain connects TRBV7-8 to TRBJ2-7, with D perhaps matching TRBD1 or TRBD2 (5 bases each). V gave up 4 bases and J gave up 0 bases, with 10 bases separating them. Germline CDR1 is SGHVS and CDR2 is FQNEAQ. The CDR3 spans 14 residues. As DNA, the CDR3 is TGTGCCAGCAGCTGGACCGGGACCTCCTACGAGCAGTACTTC. This encodes CASSWTGTSYEQYF.

The table lists this clonotype with a few counts. The chain has TRBV4-1 and TRBJ1-1; D remains unclear. Germline V gives CDR1 MGHRA, CDR2 YSYEKL. Between the trimmed V and J ends, which lost 3 bases and 0 bases, there was a span of 5 bases. The CDR3 is 13 residues long. CDR3 sequence (DNA): TGCGCCAGCAGCCAGGCGGTGAACACTGAAGCTTTCTTT. As protein: CASSQAVNTEAFF.

V and J are TRBV6-4 and TRBJ1-1; TRBD1 might be the D (6 bases). In germline, CDR1 is MRHNA, CDR2 SNTAGT. This CDR3 has 14 amino acids. Trimming removed 8 bases from V and 8 bases from J, with 21 bases in between. The CDR3 region is CASPKSRGLVEAFF. The CDR3 nucleotides are TGTGCCAGCCCTAAAAGCAGGGGTTTGGTAGAAGCTTTCTTT.

The rearrangement joins TRBV6-5 to TRBJ1-1; D gene unclear. The V gene's germline CDR1 is MNHEY and CDR2 SVGAGI. Trimming shortened V by 5 bases and J by 1 base, and 8 bases separated the two germline ends. CDR3 size: 13 residues. The CDR3 here is CASSASQNTEAFF. CDR3 DNA: TGTGCCAGCAGTGCATCTCAGAACACTGAAGCTTTCTTT.

The chain recombines TRBV28 with TRBJ2-7, with 8 bases fitting TRBD1. The CDR3 consists of 12 residues. From germline, CDR1 is MDHEN and CDR2 SYDVKM. V lost 5 bases to trimming and J lost 12 bases; unmatched junction nucleotides: 9. CDR3 region: CASSLPGGDRYF. In nucleotides, the CDR3 is TGTGCCAGCAGTCTGCCAGGGGGCGACCGGTACTTC.

The chain recombines TRBV4-1 with TRBJ1-5, with D possibly matching TRBD1 (6 bases). CDR1 is MGHRA, CDR2 YSYEKL, per germline. CDR3 size: 16 residues. Trimming removed 4 bases at V and 0 bases at J, with 13 bases between. The CDR3 reads CASSLGTSYSNQPQHF. In DNA form, the CDR3 reads TGCGCCAGCAGCCTTGGGACAAGTTATAGCAATCAGCCCCAGCATTTT.

The chain employs TRBV7-3 and TRBJ2-6; D perhaps matches TRBD1 (5 bases). Germline V gives CDR1 SGHTA, CDR2 FQGTGA. The CDR3 sequence is 15 residues long. V was pared by 0 bases and J by 3 bases, with 6 bases between. The CDR3 sequence is CASSLTGRGANVLTF. The CDR3 coding sequence is TGTGCCAGCAGCTTAACGGGGCGTGGGGCCAACGTCCTGACTTTC.

This sequence joins TRBV20-1 and TRBJ2-1; tentatively, D is TRBD2 (6 bases). The CDR3 has 16 residues. The V gene lost 5 bases and the J gene lost 7 bases, with 24 bases spanning the gap. In germline, CDR1 is DFQATT, CDR2 SNEGSKA (reference sequence). CDR3 protein: CSARYKGLYLGNEQFF. The CDR3 DNA reads as TGCAGTGCTCGCTATAAGGGACTGTACTTGGGGAATGAGCAGTTCTTC.

The rearrangement joins TRBV7-6 to TRBJ2-1; 9 bases are shared with TRBD2. The CDR3 is 15 residues long. V was clipped by 1 base and J by 6 bases; unmatched bases: 4. Looked up from germline, CDR1 is SGHVS and CDR2 is FNYEAQ. CDR3 DNA sequence: TGTGCCAGCAGCTTAGACGCGGGAGGGCGCAATGAGCAGTTCTTC. Translated, it gives CASSLDAGGRNEQFF.

The rearrangement joins TRBV30 to TRBJ2-7, with unresolved D. There are 14 residues in the CDR3. The V end was cut by 2 bases, the J end by 4 bases, with 15 bases between. CDR1 and CDR2 (germline): GTSNPN, SVGIG (reference sequence). The CDR3 region is CAWSPWSKGYEQYF. DNA of the CDR3: TGTGCCTGGAGTCCTTGGTCCAAGGGATACGAGCAGTACTTC.

This chain joins TRBV6-5 and TRBJ1-4; D is uncertain. Per the germline V gene, CDR1 is MNHEY and CDR2 is SVGAGI. The germline V and J ends were trimmed by 2 bases and 0 bases, with 7 bases remaining between them. There are 15 residues in the CDR3. DNA of the CDR3: TGTGCCAGCAGTTACACAGTAGCAACTAATGAAAAACTGTTTTTT. Its protein product is CASSYTVATNEKLFF.

J is TRBJ2-3 and V is TRBV20-1; D is ambiguous. This CDR3 spans 11 amino acids. Germline-derived CDR1 and CDR2 are DFQATT and SNEGSKA (reference sequence). Trimming shortened V by 3 bases and J by 12 bases, and 13 bases separated the two germline ends. As DNA, the CDR3 is TGCAGTGCTAGCGATACGACGGCACAGTATTTT. The encoded protein is CSASDTTAQYF.

This chain links TRBV3-1 with TRBJ1-4; a possible D gene is TRBD1 (5 bases). CDR1 and CDR2 from the germline V gene are LGHDT and YNNKEL (reference sequence). CDR3 length equals 15 residues. Trimming pared 4 bases from V and 4 bases from J, leaving 13 bases between. CDR3 DNA: TGTGCCAGCAGCCTCGGCGGGGGTTATAATGAAAAACTGTTTTTT. Translating gives CASSLGGGYNEKLFF.

The chain links TRBV7-9 to TRBJ1-3, with D hard to call. This CDR3 region has 14 residues. V shed 10 bases and J shed 1 base, with 14 bases lying between them. Germline V gene data show CDR1 as SEHNR and CDR2 as FQNEAQ (reference sequence). In DNA, the CDR3 is TGTGCCATATCGGCGGGAGGGTCTGGAAACACCATATATTTT. Translation gives CAISAGGSGNTIYF. The whole variable domain, remainder taken from reference TRBV7-9 and TRBJ1-3, is DTGVSQNPRHKITKRGQNVTFRCDPISEHNRLYWYRQTLGQGPEFLTYFQNEAQLEKSRLLSDRFSAERPKGSFSTLEIQRTEQGDSAMYLCAISAGGSGNTIYFGEGSWLTVV.

The chain has TRBV2 and TRBJ2-7, with no clear D. V lost 4 bases, J lost 7 bases, and 11 bases lay in between. The germline gives CDR1 SNHLY, CDR2 FYNNEI. The CDR3 is made up of 12 amino acids. CDR3 protein: CASSASGREQYF. The DNA of the CDR3 is TGTGCCAGCAGTGCTTCGGGTCGGGAGCAGTACTTC.

The gene calls are TRBV11-1 and TRBJ2-1; TRBD2 matches at 9 bases. The CDR3 is 20 residues long. The V segment lost 5 bases and the J segment 1 base; nucleotides outside the gene matches: 18. CDR1 and CDR2 (germline): SGHAT, FQDESV (reference sequence). CDR3 in amino acids: CASSPTRGSGGYRSYNEQFF. The CDR3 region has the DNA TGTGCCAGCAGCCCAACACGGGGTAGCGGGGGATACCGGTCCTACAATGAGCAGTTCTTC.

This clonotype was observed a handful of times. The chain is built from TRBV20-1 and TRBJ1-1; D perhaps matches TRBD1 (5 bases). This CDR3 comprises 14 residues. V lost 3 bases and J lost 3, with 14 bases in between. Germline V gene sequence: CDR1 DFQATT, CDR2 SNEGSKA (reference sequence). CDR3 sequence reads: CSARGSGGDTEAFF. For the CDR3, the DNA is TGCAGTGCTAGGGGGAGCGGGGGGGACACTGAAGCTTTCTTT.

This chain links TRBV28 with TRBJ2-6; TRBD1 aligns across 10 bases. Germline assignment: CDR1 MDHEN and CDR2 SYDVKM. V lost 8 bases, J lost 2 bases, and 9 bases stayed unmatched. The CDR3 is 17 amino acids. This chain's CDR3 is CASARQGASPGANVLTF. CDR3 bases: TGTGCCAGCGCCCGACAGGGGGCAAGTCCTGGGGCCAACGTCCTGACTTTC.

The chain combines TRBV18 with TRBJ2-7; no clear D. Between the trimmed V and J ends, which lost 3 bases and 3 bases, there was a span of 6 bases. Germline CDR1 reads KGHSH; CDR2 reads LQKENI. The CDR3 is 12 residues long. CDR3 DNA: TGTGCCAGCTCACCTGACAACTACGAGCAGTACTTC. Its protein is CASSPDNYEQYF.

This clonotype came up a few times. The CDR3: CASSAGTDNEKLFF. CDR3 bases: TGTGCCAGCAGCGCCGGGACGGATAATGAAAAACTGTTTTTT. The chain has TRBV9 and TRBJ1-4, with D perhaps matching TRBD1 (5 bases). The ends were cut back, 3 bases at V and 4 bases at J, with 10 bases in the middle. Germline CDR1 SGDLS, CDR2 YYNGEE. The CDR3 has 14 residues.

This sequence joins TRBV14 and TRBJ1-1, with D perhaps TRBD1 (6 bases). The ends were cut back, 3 bases at V and 6 bases at J, with 8 bases in the middle. The CDR3 covers 12 residues. Looked up from germline, CDR1 is SGHDN and CDR2 is FVKESK. The CDR3 reads CASSHRQAEAFF. The DNA for the CDR3 is TGTGCCAGCAGCCACCGACAGGCTGAAGCTTTCTTT.

V is TRBV20-1 and J is TRBJ1-1, with 7 bases fitting TRBD1. J lost 8 bases, V lost 3 bases, and 3 bases had no gene match. This CDR3 spans 11 amino acids. CDR1 DFQATT and CDR2 SNEGSKA come from the germline V gene (reference sequence). The CDR3 DNA reads TGCAGTGCTAGGGGACAGCCCGAAGCTTTCTTT. It yields the protein CSARGQPEAFF.

This clonotype has a handful of counts. The gene calls are TRBV29-1 and TRBJ2-7; perhaps TRBD2 as D (6 bases). Germline values: CDR1 SQVTM, CDR2 ANQGSEA. The CDR3 consists of 12 residues. The V end lost 4 bases, the J end lost 2 bases, and 9 bases lay between the germline ends. The chain's CDR3 is CSVGLGTYEQYF. The CDR3 nucleotides are TGCAGCGTTGGACTAGGAACCTACGAGCAGTACTTC.

The chain uses TRBV28 and TRBJ2-1; possible D gene TRBD2, 6 bases. The CDR3 has 13 amino acids. Trimming took 5 bases from V and 8 from J, leaving 13 bases between them. Germline lookup yields CDR1 MDHEN and CDR2 SYDVKM. Here the CDR3 DNA reads TGTGCCAGCAGTGGGCGGTGGGGGGATGAGCAGTTCTTC. Translated, it gives CASSGRWGDEQFF.

This chain joins TRBV3-1 and TRBJ2-5; D remains ambiguous. This CDR3 spans 12 amino acids. The V end lost 4 bases, the J end lost 5 bases, and 8 bases lay between the germline ends. CDR1 and CDR2 from the germline V gene are LGHDT and YNNKEL (reference sequence). CDR3 region: CASSLLSETQYF. CDR3 sequence (DNA): TGTGCCAGCAGCCTATTGTCGGAGACCCAGTACTTC.

This clonotype appeared once. The chain employs TRBV9 and TRBJ1-6, with TRBD1 matching 7 bases. This CDR3 region has 16 residues. After removal of 4 bases from V and 4 bases from J, the junction contained 8 bases not matched to a gene. Germline V gene sequence: CDR1 SGDLS, CDR2 YYNGEE. CDR3 protein: CASSPRDRGYNSPLHF. The CDR3 nucleotides are TGTGCCAGCAGCCCACGGGACAGAGGATATAATTCACCCCTCCACTTT.

The J gene is TRBJ2-5, the V gene TRBV15, with D uncertain. V was cut by 0 bases and J by 1 base, with 9 bases left in between. The CDR3 covers 15 residues. The V gene's germline CDR1 is LNHNV and CDR2 YYDKDF (reference sequence). The CDR3: CATSRDGKGQETQYF. For the CDR3, the DNA is TGTGCCACCAGCAGAGATGGGAAAGGCCAAGAGACCCAGTACTTC. The entire variable domain, with the rest obtained from reference TRBV15 and TRBJ2-5, is as follows: DAMVIQNPRYQVTQFGKPVTLSCSQTLNHNVMYWYQQKSSQAPKLLFHYYDKDFNNEADTPDNFQSRRPNTSFCFLDIRSPGLGDTAMYLCATSRDGKGQETQYFGPGTRLLVL.

This chain uses TRBV30 with TRBJ1-3; D not resolved. The CDR3 loop spans 16 amino acids. Per germline, CDR1 GTSNPN and CDR2 SVGIG (reference sequence). Between the trimmed V and J ends, which lost 1 base and 8 bases, there was a span of 21 bases. As DNA, the CDR3 is TGTGCCTGGAGTGGAGGGATAGGTATCCTGGCGGACACCATATATTTT. The encoded protein is CAWSGGIGILADTIYF.

The rearrangement uses TRBV20-1 and TRBJ2-4; D perhaps matches TRBD2 (6 bases). The CDR3 has 14 residues. The ends were cut back, 2 bases at V and 3 bases at J, with 11 bases in the middle. CDR1 and CDR2 (germline): DFQATT, SNEGSKA (reference sequence). CDR3 nucleotide sequence: TGCAGTGCTAGACTAGCGATGGGCAAAAACATTCAGTACTTC. Translated, it gives CSARLAMGKNIQYF.